This TCR beta chain comes out of a study of cytomegalovirus exposure and HLA in healthy donors. V dropped 4 bases and J dropped 12; count of bases not matched to a gene: 10. Germline CDR1 is SGHDN and CDR2 is FVKESK. CDR3 size: 13 residues. Profiled with immunoSEQ multiplex PCR; TCRdb holds only in-frame clones, not every one. This table holds approximately 210,000 clones, about 82% found once. This clone was observed a handful of times. This chain uses TRBV14 with TRBJ2-7, with TRBD1 matching over 9 bases. Sequencing was carried out using PBMCs. The sequence derives from a woman aged 18-30 years in good health and CMV-seronegative. The CDR3 spells CASSLQQTGGTYF. The CDR3 nucleotides read TGTGCCAGCAGCCTTCAACAGACAGGGGGAACGTACTTC.